These 23 T cell receptor beta chains were sequenced from one sample in a study of shared clonotypes between healthy human individuals. TCRdb keeps only in-frame clones here, not all; method: immunoSEQ multiplex PCR. Among 2 million to 3 million clones listed, 80% to 95% were seen once. Specimen: naive CD4+ T cells from PBMCs. Subset of the sample: CD45RA+ positively selected. The receptors here all came from a man aged 18 to 30 in good health. Some clones in this sample may be carry-over from other donors' samples.

V usage is TRBV5-1 and J usage is TRBJ2-4; D may be TRBD1 (5 bases). The CDR3 is 15 amino acids. CDR1 and CDR2 from the germline V gene are SGHRS and YFSETQ. V was pared by 4 bases and J by 10 bases, with 21 bases between. The CDR3 protein is CASSESPQGIGIQYF. CDR3 coding DNA: TGCGCCAGCAGCGAAAGCCCCCAGGGAATCGGGATTCAGTACTTC. The variable domain in full, with the rest retrieved from reference TRBV5-1 and TRBJ2-4, is KAGVTQTPRYLIKTRGQQVTLSCSPISGHRSVSWYQQTPGQGLQFLFEYFSETQRNKGNFPGRFSGRQFSNSRSEMNVSTLELGDSALYLCASSESPQGIGIQYFGAGTRLSVL.

This chain connects TRBV11-2 to TRBJ2-6; no clear D. From germline, CDR1 is SGHAT and CDR2 FQNNGV. V was shortened by 5 bases and J by 9 bases, with 11 bases between the two germline ends. The CDR3 is made up of 13 amino acids. The chain's CDR3 is CASSQALVNVLTF. CDR3 nucleotides: TGTGCCAGCAGCCAGGCCCTAGTCAACGTCCTGACTTTC.

This sequence joins TRBV18 and TRBJ2-7; 8 bases agree with TRBD1. This CDR3 contains 17 residues. V lost 4 bases and J lost 5; bases outside the gene matches: 16. CDR1 is KGHSH, CDR2 LQKENI, per germline. The CDR3 DNA sequence: TGTGCCAGCTCACTTTCCCGGGCAGACAGGGGCTGGGACGAGCAGTACTTC. Translating it yields CASSLSRADRGWDEQYF.

The V gene is TRBV4-1, the J gene TRBJ1-4; 9 bases line up with TRBD1. The CDR3 sequence is 18 residues long. V was clipped by 3 bases and J by 1 base; unmatched bases: 9. Germline CDR1 MGHRA, CDR2 YSYEKL. The CDR3 here is CASSQQQGAGGTNEKLFF. The CDR3 coding sequence is TGCGCCAGCAGCCAGCAACAGGGGGCGGGTGGAACTAATGAAAAACTGTTTTTT.

V usage is TRBV25-1 and J usage is TRBJ2-7; 7 bases are shared with TRBD1. This CDR3 contains 11 residues. CDR1 MGHDK and CDR2 SYGVNS come from the germline V gene. V lost 6 bases, J lost 6 bases, and 2 bases stayed unmatched. The CDR3 DNA sequence: TGTGCCAGCAGGACAGGGCCCGAGCAGTACTTC. Amino acid sequence: CASRTGPEQYF.

A note on this clone: This sample also contains other DNA sequences that code for the same CDR3. The rearrangement uses TRBV5-6 and TRBJ2-7; no clear D. This CDR3 is 11 amino acids long. The germline V and J ends were trimmed by 4 bases and 3 bases, with 5 bases remaining between them. Germline CDR1 SGHDT, CDR2 YYEEEE. The CDR3 DNA reads as TGTGCCAGCAGCCTGAACTACGAGCAGTACTTC. Amino acid sequence: CASSLNYEQYF.

This chain links TRBV11-2 with TRBJ2-1; no definite D call. The ends were cut back, 5 bases at V and 5 bases at J, with 13 bases in the middle. CDR1 and CDR2 (germline): SGHAT, FQNNGV. This CDR3 comprises 14 residues. CDR3 amino acids: CASSKLASHNEQFF. The CDR3 nucleotides read TGTGCCAGCAGCAAGTTGGCCTCTCACAATGAGCAGTTCTTC.

The V and J genes are TRBV12-5 and TRBJ2-5; D gene ambiguous. The CDR3 runs to 11 residues. V lost 7 bases to trimming and J lost 9 bases, with 12 bases between them. From germline, CDR1 is LGHNT and CDR2 FRNRAP. CDR3 nucleotide sequence: TGTGCTAGTGCCCTCGCAGGCCCCCAGTACTTC. Translating gives CASALAGPQYF.

V is TRBV14 and J is TRBJ1-3, with 7 bases that match TRBD1. V lost 6 bases and J lost 1; bases outside the gene matches: 6. This CDR3 region has 15 residues. Per germline, CDR1 SGHDN and CDR2 FVKESK. The CDR3 loop is CASSRVTGSGNTIYF. The CDR3 DNA is TGTGCCAGCAGTCGAGTGACAGGGTCTGGAAACACCATATATTTT.

The chain carries TRBV30 and TRBJ2-3; 7 bases are shared with TRBD2. Germline CDR1 GTSNPN, CDR2 SVGIG (reference sequence). Unmatched junction bases numbered 3, after V lost 3 bases and J lost 3 bases. CDR3 length: 13 amino acids. The CDR3 loop is CAWSGTKTDTQYF. Written as DNA, the CDR3 is TGTGCCTGGAGCGGGACTAAAACAGATACGCAGTATTTT.

The chain employs TRBV7-2 and TRBJ1-1; 8 nucleotides match TRBD1. Trimming took 3 bases from V and 1 from J; bases not matched to a gene: 4. CDR1 and CDR2 (germline): SGHTA, FQGNSA. The CDR3 is 15 amino acids. This chain's CDR3 is CASSLRQGRNTEAFF. The CDR3 nucleotides are TGTGCCAGCAGCTTGCGACAGGGGCGGAACACTGAAGCTTTCTTT.

A few counts support this clone. CDR3 protein: CASSLRVGLNGYTF. DNA of the CDR3: TGCGCCAGCAGCTTGAGAGTAGGGCTCAATGGCTACACCTTC. The chain recombines TRBV5-1 with TRBJ1-2, with D unresolved. This CDR3 has 14 amino acids. CDR1 is SGHRS and CDR2 is YFSETQ in the germline V gene. Trimming shortened V by 1 base and J by 6 bases, and 13 bases separated the two germline ends.

V usage is TRBV5-5 and J usage is TRBJ1-3; tentatively, D is TRBD1 (5 bases). CDR1 SGHKS and CDR2 YYEKEE come from the germline V gene (reference sequence). This CDR3 is 16 amino acids long. V dropped 2 bases and J dropped 0 bases, with 12 bases sitting between them. The CDR3 is CASSFEGTYSGNTIYF. CDR3 bases: TGTGCCAGCAGCTTCGAAGGGACTTACTCTGGAAACACCATATATTTT. Combining the CDR3 with reference TRBV5-5 and TRBJ1-3 gives the whole variable domain DAGVTQSPTHLIKTRGQQVTLRCSPISGHKSVSWYQQVLGQGPQFIFQYYEKEERGRGNFPDRFSARQFPNYSSELNVNALLLGDSALYLCASSFEGTYSGNTIYFGEGSWLTVV.

CDR3 in amino acids: CASSLARINEKLFF. The CDR3 nucleotides are TGTGCCAGCAGCTTAGCCAGGATTAATGAAAAACTGTTTTTT. V is TRBV7-8 and J is TRBJ1-4; D call uncertain. CDR3 length: 14 amino acids. Germline V gene lookup returns CDR1 SGHVS and CDR2 FQNEAQ. V lost 0 bases and J lost 4, with 6 bases in between.

Regarding this clone: Distinct nucleotide sequences in the sample also encode this CDR3. The chain uses TRBV5-1 and TRBJ2-2; no reliable D call. The CDR3 extends over 16 amino acids. Germline loops: CDR1 SGHRS, CDR2 YFSETQ. Trimming cost V 0 bases and J 2 bases, with 11 bases left between them. CDR3 sequence: CASSLVGGANTGELFF. As DNA, the CDR3 is TGCGCCAGCAGCTTGGTCGGCGGAGCCAACACCGGGGAGCTGTTTTTT.

The rearrangement uses TRBV19 and TRBJ1-1; tentative D call: TRBD1 (6 bases). The germline gives CDR1 LNHDA, CDR2 SQIVND (reference sequence). The CDR3 is 13 amino acids. The V gene lost 5 bases and the J gene lost 6 bases, with 13 bases spanning the gap. CDR3 in DNA: TGTGCCAGTAGTTGGGGGCGCGGCGCTGAAGCTTTCTTT. It yields the protein CASSWGRGAEAFF. The variable domain in full, completed from reference TRBV19 and TRBJ1-1, reads DGGITQSPKYLFRKEGQNVTLSCEQNLNHDAMYWYRQDPGQGLRLIYYSQIVNDFQKGDIAEGYSVSREKKESFPLTVTSAQKNPTAFYLCASSWGRGAEAFFGQGTRLTVV.

The sample holds a few counts of this clone. The rearrangement links TRBV30 to TRBJ1-5; the D gene is possibly TRBD1 (5 bases). The CDR3 sequence is 14 residues long. V was trimmed by 4 bases and J by 0 bases, leaving 10 bases between them. Germline values: CDR1 GTSNPN, CDR2 SVGIG (reference sequence). The CDR3 reads CAWNPTVSNQPQHF. The CDR3 region has the DNA TGTGCCTGGAACCCGACAGTTAGCAATCAGCCCCAGCATTTT.

The chain combines TRBV4-1 with TRBJ2-7; the D gene is possibly TRBD1 (6 bases). The V gene's germline CDR1 is MGHRA and CDR2 YSYEKL. V gave up 2 bases and J gave up 1 base, with 24 bases separating them. The CDR3 runs 19 residues. In DNA, the CDR3 is TGCGCCAGCAGCCAAAAGGGGATCTTGGGGGCGATGCCGTCCTACGAGCAGTACTTC. Residues: CASSQKGILGAMPSYEQYF.

This clone was detected once. The chain couples TRBV30 to TRBJ2-3; the D gene is possibly TRBD2 (6 bases). The V end lost 7 bases, the J end lost 11 bases, and 25 bases lay between the germline ends. This CDR3 is 14 amino acids long. Germline CDR1 GTSNPN, CDR2 SVGIG (reference sequence). This chain's CDR3 is CASTKLLKARGQYF. CDR3 coding DNA: TGTGCCTCGACAAAGCTCTTGAAGGCGCGGGGGCAGTATTTT.

The chain joins TRBV7-2 to TRBJ1-1; perhaps TRBD1 as D (5 bases). V was trimmed by 5 bases and J by 3 bases, leaving 10 bases between them. The CDR3 spans 13 residues. From germline, CDR1 is SGHTA and CDR2 FQGNSA. The CDR3 loop reads CASSRSTDTEAFF. The DNA of the CDR3 is TGTGCCAGCAGCCGATCGACAGACACTGAAGCTTTCTTT.

This chain joins TRBV28 and TRBJ2-1; the D is unclear. This CDR3 region has 15 residues. Germline assignment: CDR1 MDHEN and CDR2 SYDVKM. V shed 5 bases and J shed 4 bases, with 15 bases lying between them. As DNA, the CDR3 is TGTGCCAGCAGTCCCGTGTCTCTACGGTACAATGAGCAGTTCTTC. Translated, it gives CASSPVSLRYNEQFF.

The chain carries TRBV4-3 and TRBJ2-2; TRBD1 matches at 9 bases. The trim removed 4 bases at V and 0 bases at J, leaving 3 bases unmatched. The V gene's germline CDR1 is LGHNA and CDR2 YSLEER. The CDR3 has 16 residues. CDR3 amino acids: CASSRGTGTNTGELFF. CDR3 nucleotide sequence: TGCGCCAGCAGCCGAGGGACAGGGACGAACACCGGGGAGCTGTTTTTT.

This clone was seen a handful of times. Other DNA variants within this sample encode the same CDR3. The V call is TRBV9, the J call TRBJ1-1; D not resolved. This CDR3 contains 13 residues. The V and J ends lost 2 bases and 1 base respectively, with 6 bases between them. In germline, CDR1 is SGDLS, CDR2 YYNGEE. CDR3 in amino acids: CASSVHANTEAFF. CDR3 DNA: TGTGCCAGCAGCGTCCATGCGAACACTGAAGCTTTCTTT.